These 12 T cell receptor beta chains were all obtained from the same sample, sequenced in a study of blood T cell repertoires in COVID-19. Sequenced by immunoSEQ multiplex PCR; TCRdb stores in-frame clones only, minus some. The sample yields approximately 200,000 clones, around 80% seen once. Sequencing input: peripheral blood. These receptors were taken from a woman of 80 years or more with COVID-19, enrolled during active disease.

The genes are TRBV6-5 and TRBJ1-1; 7 bases match TRBD1. The CDR3 runs 14 residues. The V gene end was trimmed by 7 bases and the J gene end by 5 bases; junction bases not matched to a gene: 10. Germline assignment: CDR1 MNHEY and CDR2 SVGAGI. DNA for the CDR3: TGTGCCAGCACCCAAACGACAGGGAGGACTGAAGCTTTCTTT. It yields the protein CASTQTTGRTEAFF.

This chain's CDR3 is CASSLVDRANTGELFF. The CDR3 coding sequence is TGTGCCAGCAGCTTGGTGGACAGGGCCAACACCGGGGAGCTGTTTTTT. This chain connects TRBV5-4 to TRBJ2-2; 8 bases are shared with TRBD1. V shed 0 bases, J shed 2 bases, and the junction held 3 bases outside the gene matches. There are 16 residues in the CDR3. Germline CDR1 is SGHNT and CDR2 is YYREEE (reference sequence).

J is TRBJ1-1 and V is TRBV19; a possible D gene is TRBD1 (6 bases). The V gene's germline CDR1 is LNHDA and CDR2 SQIVND (reference sequence). V lost 5 bases and J lost 1, with 11 bases in between. The CDR3 length is 14 residues. This CDR3 reads CASSGGRGNTEAFF. CDR3 DNA: TGTGCCAGTAGTGGAGGCAGGGGGAACACTGAAGCTTTCTTT.

The chain couples TRBV19 to TRBJ2-1; TRBD2 matches at 9 bases. Germline CDR1 LNHDA, CDR2 SQIVND (reference sequence). The CDR3 is 14 amino acids. Germline trimming cut 7 bases from V and 4 bases from J; bases unmatched to any gene: 5. The CDR3, as DNA: TGTGCCAGTACCTTGCTAGCGGGGTACAATGAGCAGTTCTTC. Amino acid sequence: CASTLLAGYNEQFF.

The chain combines TRBV12-3 or TRBV12-4 with TRBJ2-2; D is ambiguous. The CDR3 is 13 residues long. The V end was cut by 7 bases, the J end by 0 bases, with 6 bases between. CDR3 in amino acids: CASTLANTGELFF. CDR3 coding DNA: TGTGCCAGCACCCTAGCGAACACCGGGGAGCTGTTTTTT.

V and J are TRBV24-1 and TRBJ2-1; maybe TRBD2 (5 bases). Germline values: CDR1 KGHDR, CDR2 SFDVKD. Trimming shortened V by 1 base and J by 7 bases, and 16 bases separated the two germline ends. There are 16 residues in the CDR3. The CDR3 DNA follows: TGTGCCACCAGTGATTTCAGGCCCAGCGGAGTTAATGAGCAGTTCTTC. Its protein is CATSDFRPSGVNEQFF.

This chain connects TRBV2 to TRBJ1-1, with D maybe TRBD1 (5 bases). Per germline, CDR1 SNHLY and CDR2 FYNNEI. V was pared by 8 bases and J by 4 bases, with 23 bases between. This CDR3 contains 16 residues. CDR3 bases: TGTGCCAGCCAAAAGTCGGGGGGGTATAGGAGCACTGAAGCTTTCTTT. This translates into CASQKSGGYRSTEAFF.

The J gene is TRBJ1-1, the V gene TRBV18, with TRBD1 as a possible D gene (5 bases). V dropped 2 bases and J dropped 5 bases, with 18 bases sitting between them. This CDR3 is built from 16 residues. The germline gives CDR1 KGHSH, CDR2 LQKENI. Here the CDR3 DNA reads TGTGCCAGCTCACCAAACCCCCCGGGGGAGGGTACTGAAGCTTTCTTT. Translation gives CASSPNPPGEGTEAFF.

The genes are TRBV10-3 and TRBJ2-3, with TRBD2 matching 7 bases. Germline V gene lookup returns CDR1 ENHRY and CDR2 SYGVKD. The V and J ends lost 6 bases and 4 bases, in that order; junction bases with no gene match: 4. There are 13 residues in the CDR3. CDR3 region: CAIREAGADTQYF. For the CDR3, the DNA is TGTGCCATCAGGGAGGCGGGAGCAGATACGCAGTATTTT.

V and J are TRBV28 and TRBJ1-2; weak D call: TRBD1 (6 bases). The germline gives CDR1 MDHEN, CDR2 SYDVKM. Trimming cost V 7 bases and J 8 bases, with 32 bases left between them. The CDR3 length is 18 residues. This CDR3 reads CASTFHGGGGLIGIGYTF. CDR3 sequence (DNA): TGTGCCAGCACCTTTCACGGGGGGGGCGGCTTAATTGGGATCGGCTACACCTTC.

The CDR3 DNA is TGTGCCAGCAGCTTGACACTAGCGGGAACCTACGAGCAGTACTTC. Its protein product is CASSLTLAGTYEQYF. The V gene is TRBV7-2, the J gene TRBJ2-7; 10 bases agree with TRBD2. This CDR3 is 15 amino acids long. V shed 3 bases and J 2 bases; nucleotides not matched to a gene: 4. Germline V gene lookup returns CDR1 SGHTA and CDR2 FQGNSA.

This clone has only one observation. CDR3 in DNA: TGTGCCAGTAGTCCTCGGGGAGGGGGAGGCAATCAGCCCCAGCATTTT. Amino acids: CASSPRGGGGNQPQHF. V usage is TRBV19 and J usage is TRBJ1-5; a weak D match, TRBD1 (6 bases). Per the germline V gene, CDR1 is LNHDA and CDR2 is SQIVND (reference sequence). V dropped 5 bases and J dropped 2 bases, with 16 bases sitting between them. The CDR3 extends over 16 amino acids.